This T cell receptor beta chain comes out of a study of T cell responses to AZD1222 COVID-19 vaccine (dated by TCRdb to the early 2020s). General notes on the study: AZD1222 recipients given second doses at about 4 weeks or at about 12 weeks were pooled, since spike-specific TCR depth and breadth were not found to differ between the two schedules. Trial participants were enrolled by age into subgroups of 18-55, 56-69 and 70-plus years, and roughly 150, 30 and 60 TCR-sequenced participants, respectively, were included in these subgroups. TCR sequencing was performed for more than 230 trial participants, of whom roughly 200 were given two doses of AZD1222 and roughly 25 were given two doses of MenACWY control vaccine.

The CDR3 regions of human TCRbeta chains were subjected to immunosequencing. Under the source paper's analysis protocol: Repertoire TCRs were matched against a reference library of SARS-CoV-2-specific TCRs generated with the MIRA antigen-specificity platform. Breadth meant the fraction of unique TCRs that were SARS-CoV-2-associated, whereas depth meant the fraction of total T cells that were SARS-CoV-2-associated. Using the MIRA data, each spike-specific TCR was assigned both to the spike region to which the TCR was reactive and to a CD4 or CD8 class. Log10-transformed breadth and depth values were compared by one-way ANOVA with Sidak's multiple comparisons tests. TCRdb obtained this table from immuneACCESS and retained in-frame rearrangements with V and J assigned. These tables miss some clones; where compared with another copy, unresolved V genes account for less than half of the shortfall, and the remainder is unexplained. V, J and clone size reflect that table, while D and trimming were determined from the DNA. Recorded for this sample are approximately 130,000 clones; about 90% of them occurred a single time. Clones ranked in the top ten supply roughly 5% of the sample.

The sample's time point label, in plain terms: baseline before first vaccination. Vaccinee samples were obtained from the UK trials COV001 and COV002, which included a single-blind randomized controlled phase 2/3 trial of AZD1222 (ChAdOx1 nCoV-19) in healthy adults. Trial participant PBMC samples were collected at day 0 and day 28 after the second dose for TCRbeta chain sequencing. Details on this clone: Its specific antigen is unknown. Base qualities are missing; no much larger clone stands one base away.

Trimming removed 2 bases from V and 2 bases from J, leaving 9 bases between the germline ends. The CDR3 runs 14 amino acids, cysteine and phenylalanine included. Only the CDR3 part of the read is kept: 42 bases, read in frame from the first base. The CDR1 and CDR2 encoded by the germline V gene are MGHDK and SYGVNS. The investigation overall reported the following: The 56-69-year group was small, and its depth increase did not reach significance, likely because of low power. Participants were mostly white British and included more females than males, and it was suggested by the authors that clonal diversity may have been underestimated. The vaccine-associated CD4 TCRs covered the entire spike protein, and the dominant responses fell in regions 160-218 and 743-854. Reportedly, close to half of the unique spike-specific TCRs recognized epitopes lying outside the regions that are mutated in the B.1.351 and B.1.1.7 variants. Because no day 14 peak-response samples were available, repertoires were characterized only after the peak T cell response. Only five to seven AZD1222 recipients were SARS-CoV-2 seropositive at baseline, limiting conclusions about previously exposed vaccinees. After two AZD1222 doses, spike-specific TCR breadth and depth were significantly higher than at day 0 and than in MenACWY recipients.

The TCR comes from an adult in good health. The sequences come from peripheral blood, collected on day 0 of AZD1222 vaccination. Here the chain combines TRBV25-1 and TRBJ1-2; the best D guess is TRBD1, with 5 bases matching. CDR3 loop: CASSEPGTNYGYTF. The nucleotides are TGTGCCAGCAGTGAACCCGGGACGAACTATGGCTACACCTTC.